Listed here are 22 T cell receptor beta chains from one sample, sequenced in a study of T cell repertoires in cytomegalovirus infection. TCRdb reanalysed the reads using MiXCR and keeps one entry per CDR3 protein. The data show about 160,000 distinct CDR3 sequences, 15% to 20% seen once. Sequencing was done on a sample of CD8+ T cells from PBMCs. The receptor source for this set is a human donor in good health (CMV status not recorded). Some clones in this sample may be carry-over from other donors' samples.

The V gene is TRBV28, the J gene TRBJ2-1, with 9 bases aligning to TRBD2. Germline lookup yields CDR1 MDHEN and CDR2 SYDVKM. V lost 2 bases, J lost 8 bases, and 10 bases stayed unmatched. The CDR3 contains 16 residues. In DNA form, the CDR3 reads TGTGCCAGCAGTTTAACGGCGGGAGGGCCGGGGGATGAGCAGTTCTTC. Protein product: CASSLTAGGPGDEQFF.

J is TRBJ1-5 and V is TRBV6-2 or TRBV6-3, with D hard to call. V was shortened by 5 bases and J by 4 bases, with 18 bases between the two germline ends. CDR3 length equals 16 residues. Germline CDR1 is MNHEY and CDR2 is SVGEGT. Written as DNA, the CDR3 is TGTGCCAGCAGTGGATTTAACTCCTGGGAGAATCAGCCCCAGCATTTT. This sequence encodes CASSGFNSWENQPQHF.

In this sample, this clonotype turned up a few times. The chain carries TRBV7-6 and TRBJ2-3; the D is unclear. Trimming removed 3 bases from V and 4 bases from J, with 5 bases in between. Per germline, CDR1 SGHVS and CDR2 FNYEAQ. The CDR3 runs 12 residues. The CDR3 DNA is TGTGCCAGCAGCTTTCCCGCAGATACGCAGTATTTT. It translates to CASSFPADTQYF. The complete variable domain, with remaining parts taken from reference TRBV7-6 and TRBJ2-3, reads GAGVSQSPRYKVTKRGQDVALRCDPISGHVSLYWYRQALGQGPEFLTYFNYEAQQDKSGLPNDRFSAERPEGSISTLTIQRTEQRDSAMYRCASSFPADTQYFGPGTRLTVL.

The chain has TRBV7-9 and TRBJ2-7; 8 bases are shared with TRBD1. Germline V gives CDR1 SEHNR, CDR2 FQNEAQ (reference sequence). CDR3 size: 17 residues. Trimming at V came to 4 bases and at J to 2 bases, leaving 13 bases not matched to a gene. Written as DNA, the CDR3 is TGTGCCAGCAGCTCGTCAACACACCGGGACAGGACCTACGAGCAGTACTTC. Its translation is CASSSSTHRDRTYEQYF.

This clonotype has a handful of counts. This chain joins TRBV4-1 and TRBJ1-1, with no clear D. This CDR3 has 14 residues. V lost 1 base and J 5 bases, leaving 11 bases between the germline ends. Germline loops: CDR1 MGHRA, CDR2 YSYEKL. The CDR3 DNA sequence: TGCGCCAGCAGCCAAGTTAAGCTCAGTACTGAAGCTTTCTTT. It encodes CASSQVKLSTEAFF.

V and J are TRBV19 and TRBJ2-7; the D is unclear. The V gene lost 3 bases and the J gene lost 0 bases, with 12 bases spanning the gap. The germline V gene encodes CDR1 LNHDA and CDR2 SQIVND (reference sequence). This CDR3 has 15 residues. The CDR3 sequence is CASSMFGSPSYEQYF. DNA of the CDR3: TGTGCCAGTAGTATGTTCGGATCGCCCTCCTACGAGCAGTACTTC.

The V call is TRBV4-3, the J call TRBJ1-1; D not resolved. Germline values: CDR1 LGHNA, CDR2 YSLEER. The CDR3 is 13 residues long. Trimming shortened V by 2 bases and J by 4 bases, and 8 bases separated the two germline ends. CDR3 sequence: CASSQNRATEAFF. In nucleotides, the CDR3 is TGCGCCAGCAGCCAAAATCGGGCCACTGAAGCTTTCTTT.

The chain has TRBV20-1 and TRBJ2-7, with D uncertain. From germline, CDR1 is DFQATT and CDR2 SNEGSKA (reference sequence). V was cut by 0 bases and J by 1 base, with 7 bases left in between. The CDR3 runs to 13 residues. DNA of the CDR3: TGCAGTGCTAGAGATGGAGATTCCTACGAGCAGTACTTC. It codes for CSARDGDSYEQYF.

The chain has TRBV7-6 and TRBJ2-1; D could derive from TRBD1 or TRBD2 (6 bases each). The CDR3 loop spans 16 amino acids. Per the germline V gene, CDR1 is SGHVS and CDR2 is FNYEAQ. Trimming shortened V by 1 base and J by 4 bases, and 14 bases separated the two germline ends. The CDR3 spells CASSLGIGGSYNEQFF. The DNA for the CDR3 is TGTGCCAGCAGCTTAGGAATCGGGGGCTCTTACAATGAGCAGTTCTTC.

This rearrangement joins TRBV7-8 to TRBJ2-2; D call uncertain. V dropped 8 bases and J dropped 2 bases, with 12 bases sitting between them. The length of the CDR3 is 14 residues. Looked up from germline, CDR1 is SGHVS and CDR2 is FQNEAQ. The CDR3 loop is CASRPGLNTGELFF. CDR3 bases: TGTGCCAGCCGTCCGGGCCTCAACACCGGGGAGCTGTTTTTT.

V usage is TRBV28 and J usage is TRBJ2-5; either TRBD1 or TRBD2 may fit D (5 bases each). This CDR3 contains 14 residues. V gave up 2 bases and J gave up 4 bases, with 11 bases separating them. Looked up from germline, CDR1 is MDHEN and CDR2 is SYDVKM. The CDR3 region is CASSLMRGAETQYF. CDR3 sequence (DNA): TGTGCCAGCAGTTTAATGAGGGGTGCAGAGACCCAGTACTTC.

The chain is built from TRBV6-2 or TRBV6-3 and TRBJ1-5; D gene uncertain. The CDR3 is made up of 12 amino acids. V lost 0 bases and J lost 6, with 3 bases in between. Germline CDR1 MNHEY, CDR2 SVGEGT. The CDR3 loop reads CASSYSGQPQHF. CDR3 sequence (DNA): TGTGCCAGCAGTTACTCAGGTCAGCCCCAGCATTTT.

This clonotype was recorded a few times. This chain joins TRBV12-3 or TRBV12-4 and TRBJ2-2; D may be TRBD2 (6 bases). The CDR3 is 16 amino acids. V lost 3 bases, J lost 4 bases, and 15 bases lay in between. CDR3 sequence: CASSLITGARTGELFF. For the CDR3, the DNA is TGTGCCAGCAGTTTGATAACGGGAGCGCGCACCGGGGAGCTGTTTTTT.

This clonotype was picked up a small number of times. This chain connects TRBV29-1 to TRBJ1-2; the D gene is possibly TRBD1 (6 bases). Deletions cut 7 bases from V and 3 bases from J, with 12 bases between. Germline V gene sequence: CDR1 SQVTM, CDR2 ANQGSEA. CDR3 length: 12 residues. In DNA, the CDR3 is TGCAGCGCCCTGGAGGGGGACTATGGCTACACCTTC. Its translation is CSALEGDYGYTF.

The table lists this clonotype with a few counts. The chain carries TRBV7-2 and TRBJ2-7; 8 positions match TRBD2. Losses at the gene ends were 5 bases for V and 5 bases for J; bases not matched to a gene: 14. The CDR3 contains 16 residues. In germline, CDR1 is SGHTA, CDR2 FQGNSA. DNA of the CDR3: TGTGCCAGCAGCACCACTATGGCGGGAGGTCCGCACGAGCAGTACTTC. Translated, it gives CASSTTMAGGPHEQYF.

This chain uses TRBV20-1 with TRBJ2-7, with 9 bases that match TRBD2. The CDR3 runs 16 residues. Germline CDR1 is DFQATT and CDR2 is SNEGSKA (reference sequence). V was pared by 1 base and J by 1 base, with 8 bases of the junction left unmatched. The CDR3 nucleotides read TGCAGTGCTAGAGCGTATAGCGGGAGCCCTTCCTACGAGCAGTACTTC. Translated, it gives CSARAYSGSPSYEQYF.

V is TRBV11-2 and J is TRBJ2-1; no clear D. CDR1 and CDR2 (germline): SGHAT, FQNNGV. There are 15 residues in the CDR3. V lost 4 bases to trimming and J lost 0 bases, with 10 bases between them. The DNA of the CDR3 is TGTGCCAGCAGCTCTACCTCAAGCTCCTACAATGAGCAGTTCTTC. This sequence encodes CASSSTSSSYNEQFF.

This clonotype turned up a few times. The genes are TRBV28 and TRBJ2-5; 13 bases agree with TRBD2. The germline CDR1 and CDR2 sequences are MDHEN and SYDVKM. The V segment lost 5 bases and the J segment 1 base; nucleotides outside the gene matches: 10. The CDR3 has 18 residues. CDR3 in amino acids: CASSPPWGLAGTQETQYF. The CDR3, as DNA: TGTGCCAGCAGTCCTCCCTGGGGACTAGCGGGAACCCAAGAGACCCAGTACTTC. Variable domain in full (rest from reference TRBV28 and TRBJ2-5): DVKVTQSSRYLVKRTGEKVFLECVQDMDHENMFWYRQDPGLGLRLIYFSYDVKMKEKGDIPEGYSVSREKKERFSLILESASTNQTSMYLCASSPPWGLAGTQETQYFGPGTRLLVL.

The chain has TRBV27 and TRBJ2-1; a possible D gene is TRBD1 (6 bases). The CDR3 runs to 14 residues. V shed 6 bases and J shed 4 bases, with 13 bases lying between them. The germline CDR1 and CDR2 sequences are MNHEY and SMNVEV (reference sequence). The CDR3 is CASSTGTTYNEQFF. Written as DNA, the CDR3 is TGTGCCAGCAGCACCGGGACAACATACAATGAGCAGTTCTTC.

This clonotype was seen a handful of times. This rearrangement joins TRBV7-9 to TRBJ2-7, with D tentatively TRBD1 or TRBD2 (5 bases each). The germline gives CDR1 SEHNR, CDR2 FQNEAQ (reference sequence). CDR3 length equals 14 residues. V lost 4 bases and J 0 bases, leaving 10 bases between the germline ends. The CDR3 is CASSSGRSSYEQYF. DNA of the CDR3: TGTGCCAGCAGCTCGGGACGGTCCTCCTACGAGCAGTACTTC.

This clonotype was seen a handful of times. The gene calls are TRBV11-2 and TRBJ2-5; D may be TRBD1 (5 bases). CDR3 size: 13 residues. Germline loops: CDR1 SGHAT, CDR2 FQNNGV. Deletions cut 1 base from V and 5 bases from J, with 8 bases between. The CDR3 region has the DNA TGTGCCAGCAGCTTAGCCAGGGTGGAGACCCAGTACTTC. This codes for CASSLARVETQYF.

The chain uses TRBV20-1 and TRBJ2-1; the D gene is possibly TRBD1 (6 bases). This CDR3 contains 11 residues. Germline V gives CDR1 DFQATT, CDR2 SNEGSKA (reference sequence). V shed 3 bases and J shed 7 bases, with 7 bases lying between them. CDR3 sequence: CSARGANEQFF. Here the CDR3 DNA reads TGCAGTGCTAGGGGGGCAAATGAGCAGTTCTTC.